The 6 T cell receptor beta chains below all came from one sample that was sequenced in a study of blood T cell repertoires in COVID-19 (dated by TCRdb to 2019 to 2021). Library method: the immunoSEQ multiplex PCR assay. TCRdb stores this immuneACCESS table with in-frame sequences only. Part of the clones is absent; in the studies checked, under half of the shortfall reflects unresolved V genes, and no reason is known for the rest. This sample gives more than 150,000 clones in total; roughly nine tenths of them show up just once. The ten largest clones take up 15% of the sample. Sequenced sample: peripheral blood. These receptor sequences come from a woman between 35 and 50 years old with acute or convalescent COVID-19.

The J gene is TRBJ2-7, the V gene TRBV4-1; possible D gene TRBD1, 5 bases. CDR1 is MGHRA, CDR2 YSYEKL, per germline. This CDR3 contains 15 residues. V lost 0 bases and J 2 bases, leaving 11 bases between the germline ends. CDR3 sequence reads: CASSQEQGIPYEQYF. As DNA, the CDR3 is TGCGCCAGCAGCCAAGAGCAGGGTATCCCCTACGAGCAGTACTTC.

The chain has TRBV3-1 (or the pseudogene TRBV3-2) and TRBJ2-1, with TRBD2 identical over 7 bases. The CDR3 is 15 residues long. CDR1 LGHDT and CDR2 YNNKEL come from the germline V gene (reference sequence). V shed 4 bases, J shed 5 bases, and the junction held 8 bases outside the gene matches. CDR3 nucleotides: TGTGCCAGCAGCCTGGGGGGGGATGGCAACAATGAGCAGTTCTTC. Translating it yields CASSLGGDGNNEQFF.

The rearrangement joins TRBV4-2 to TRBJ2-2; D possibly corresponds to TRBD2 (6 bases). Trimming removed 4 bases from V and 4 bases from J, with 19 bases in between. CDR1 is LGHNA, CDR2 YNFKEQ, per germline. This CDR3 region has 17 residues. In DNA, the CDR3 is TGTGCCAGCAGCCGCAAGGGTTCTACTAGCAGCACCGGGGAGCTGTTTTTT. Translated: CASSRKGSTSSTGELFF.

The chain recombines TRBV20-1 with TRBJ1-1; D is undetermined. The CDR3 runs to 13 residues. CDR1 and CDR2 (germline): DFQATT, SNEGSKA (reference sequence). Deletions cut 3 bases from V and 1 base from J, with 9 bases between. The CDR3 region is CSASRDTNTEAFF. CDR3 sequence (DNA): TGCAGTGCTAGTAGAGACACGAACACTGAAGCTTTCTTT.

The chain carries TRBV5-6 and TRBJ2-1, with a weak D call TRBD1 (7 bases). Per germline, CDR1 SGHDT and CDR2 YYEEEE. This CDR3 comprises 15 residues. Trimming removed 3 bases at V and 8 bases at J, with 18 bases between. The CDR3 DNA follows: TGTGCCAGCAGCTGGATGACAGGGCCTAGCGATGAGCAGTTCTTC. Its translation is CASSWMTGPSDEQFF.

This rearrangement joins TRBV18 to TRBJ2-3; 11 positions match TRBD2. V lost 0 bases and J lost 2; bases outside the gene matches: 1. In germline, CDR1 is KGHSH, CDR2 LQKENI. The CDR3 extends over 16 amino acids. In DNA form, the CDR3 reads TGTGCCAGCTCACCACCGGGACTAGCGGACACAGATACGCAGTATTTT. The encoded protein is CASSPPGLADTDTQYF.